This T cell receptor (beta chain) was identified in a study of blood T cell repertoires in COVID-19. This CDR3 contains 14 residues. V was cut by 3 bases and J by 6 bases, with 9 bases left in between. The germline V gene encodes CDR1 WNHNN and CDR2 SYGVQD (reference sequence). TCRdb's table, derived via immunoSEQ multiplex PCR, lists solely in-frame clones and lacks some. Of tens of thousands of clones listed, roughly 87% are singletons. Sequencing was carried out using peripheral blood. The TCR comes from a human donor in a cohort sampled during active COVID-19. This sequence joins TRBV10-1 and TRBJ1-6, with TRBD1 as a possible D gene (6 bases). Here the CDR3 DNA reads TGCGCCAGCAGTGATGGGACACCTAATTCACCCCTCCACTTT. This gives the protein CASSDGTPNSPLHF.